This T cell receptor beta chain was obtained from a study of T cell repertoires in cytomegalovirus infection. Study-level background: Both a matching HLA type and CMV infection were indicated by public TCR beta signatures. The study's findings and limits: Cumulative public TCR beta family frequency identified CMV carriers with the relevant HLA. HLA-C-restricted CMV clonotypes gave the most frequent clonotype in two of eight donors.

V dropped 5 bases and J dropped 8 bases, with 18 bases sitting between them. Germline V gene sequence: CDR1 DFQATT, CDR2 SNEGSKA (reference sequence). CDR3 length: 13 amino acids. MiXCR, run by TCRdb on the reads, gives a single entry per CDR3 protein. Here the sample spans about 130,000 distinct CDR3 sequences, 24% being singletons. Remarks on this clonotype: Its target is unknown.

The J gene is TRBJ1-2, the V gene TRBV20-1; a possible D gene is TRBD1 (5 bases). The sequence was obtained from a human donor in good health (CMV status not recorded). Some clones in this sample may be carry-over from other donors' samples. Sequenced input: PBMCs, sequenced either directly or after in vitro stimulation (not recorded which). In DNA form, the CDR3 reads TGCAGTGCTCCCCCCCCAGGGATAAGAGGCTACACCTTC. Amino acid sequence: CSAPPPGIRGYTF.